This TCR beta chain was captured in a study of T cells in Graves' hyperthyroidism and ophthalmopathy. Researchers took RNA transcripts and amplified the TCR beta CDR3 regions from them. Carried out on the TCR CDR3, a first-round RT-PCR used the HTBI primer set. TCRdb passed the multiplex PCR reads through MiXCR, listing each CDR3 protein once. Found here are more than 500,000 distinct CDR3 sequences, around 15% of them singletons; the top ten hold 3.8%. This CDR3 has 15 amino acids. With 0 bases clipped from V and 2 bases from J, the junction kept 3 bases outside the gene matches. Germline V gene lookup returns CDR1 LNHNV and CDR2 YYDKDF (reference sequence).

Sequencing was performed on blood. The clonotype comes from a woman aged 25 to 39 with Graves' hyperthyroidism. V usage is TRBV15 and J usage is TRBJ2-7; 8 positions match TRBD1. CDR3 coding DNA: TGTGCCACCAGCAGAGATTGGGACAGGACCTACGAGCAGTACTTC. Amino acids: CATSRDWDRTYEQYF.